Presented here are 29 T cell receptor beta chains from one specimen sequenced in a study of regulatory T cells in long-lasting Graves disease. Time point described: newly diagnosed GD, antithyroid drugs for less than 3 months. PBMCs provided the RNA from which the TCR library was made. Arm-PCR of CDR3 regions and iRepertoire HTBI primers were used to build TCR beta libraries. TCRdb analysed the multiplex PCR reads with MiXCR anew, one entry per CDR3 protein. The sample has around 500,000 distinct CDR3 sequences, approximately 16% seen once. These same records also appear under a second study, on T cells in Graves' hyperthyroidism and ophthalmopathy.

This specimen consisted of peripheral blood mononuclear cells (PBMCs), obtained at new diagnosis, from a patient treated with antithyroid drugs. The receptors were sampled from a woman aged 35 to 60 with Graves disease.

This clonotype has more than one count but fewer than ten. The chain combines TRBV12-3 or TRBV12-4 with TRBJ2-3, with D hard to call. The CDR3 covers 16 residues. The V and J ends lost 2 bases and 1 base respectively, with 13 bases between them. The CDR3 region has the DNA TGTGCCAGCAGTTTATTCCACAAGGGCGGCACAGATACGCAGTATTTT. Amino acids: CASSLFHKGGTDTQYF.

This clonotype occurred many times. V is TRBV6-2 or TRBV6-3 and J is TRBJ1-2; D gene ambiguous. There are 13 residues in the CDR3. Germline CDR1 and CDR2: MNHEY and SVGEGT. Trimming cost V 2 bases and J 5 bases, with 9 bases left between them. CDR3 protein: CASSYLSAYGYTF. The CDR3 DNA reads as TGTGCCAGCAGTTACCTCAGCGCATATGGCTACACCTTC.

The chain carries TRBV4-1 and TRBJ1-4, with D unresolved. The CDR3 is made up of 12 amino acids. Trimming removed 1 base at V and 12 bases at J, with 9 bases between. Looked up from germline, CDR1 is MGHRA and CDR2 is YSYEKL. CDR3 protein: CASSQVREELFF. The CDR3 coding sequence is TGCGCCAGCAGCCAAGTCCGTGAGGAACTGTTTTTT.

At least ten counts were recorded for this clonotype. The chain recombines TRBV18 with TRBJ2-2; D is possibly TRBD1 (6 bases). CDR3 size: 15 residues. V was trimmed by 3 bases and J by 3 bases, leaving 11 bases between them. Germline CDR1 and CDR2: KGHSH and LQKENI. CDR3 nucleotide sequence: TGTGCCAGCTCACCGCAACAGGGCGACACCGGGGAGCTGTTTTTT. Translated, it gives CASSPQQGDTGELFF.

This clonotype showed up just a few times. A read error may account for a junction end that differs from germline. The rearrangement links TRBV28 to TRBJ2-4, with D possibly being TRBD1 (7 bases). CDR1 MDHEN and CDR2 SYDVKM come from the germline V gene. The CDR3 is 18 residues long. DNA of the CDR3: TGTGCCAGCTGTCTCCGGGACAGTCCCATACTAGCCAAAAGCATTCAGTACTTC. This translates into CASCLRDSPILAKSIQYF.

This clonotype appeared a few times. V is TRBV27 and J is TRBJ1-6; the D gene is possibly TRBD1 (5 bases). The germline V gene has CDR1 MNHEY and CDR2 SMNVEV (reference sequence). The CDR3 contains 14 residues. V lost 3 bases, J lost 10 bases, and 13 bases lay in between. CDR3: CASSLQGRGSPLHF. CDR3 coding DNA: TGTGCCAGCAGTTTGCAGGGACGCGGCTCACCCCTCCACTTT.

The J gene is TRBJ1-6, the V gene TRBV6-5; 8 bases are shared with TRBD1. This CDR3 is 15 amino acids long. Per germline, CDR1 MNHEY and CDR2 SVGAGI. Unmatched junction bases numbered 5, after V lost 2 bases and J lost 8 bases. The CDR3 coding sequence is TGTGCCAGCAGTTACGTACAGGGGGGCGATTCACCCCTCCACTTT. Amino acid sequence: CASSYVQGGDSPLHF.

This clonotype has only a few counts. The chain joins TRBV20-1 to TRBJ1-2; D not certain. Germline V CDR1 and CDR2: DFQATT, SNEGSKA (reference sequence). V lost 3 bases and J 6 bases, leaving 20 bases between the germline ends. The CDR3 totals 15 residues. The CDR3 coding sequence is TGCAGTGCTAGGGTATTTGGGGAGAACTTAGATGGCTACACCTTC. Translation: CSARVFGENLDGYTF.

The V and J genes are TRBV3-1 and TRBJ1-3; TRBD1 might be the D (6 bases). Germline values: CDR1 LGHDT, CDR2 YNNKEL (reference sequence). The CDR3 length is 15 residues. Trimming took 0 bases from V and 3 from J, leaving 9 bases between them. Here the CDR3 DNA reads TGTGCCAGCAGCCAAGACAGGGGCAATGGAAACACCATATATTTT. Translating gives CASSQDRGNGNTIYF. The whole variable domain, filled in from reference TRBV3-1 and TRBJ1-3, reads DTAVSQTPKYLVTQMGNDKSIKCEQNLGHDTMYWYKQDSKKFLKIMFSYNNKELIINETVPNRFSPKSPDKAHLNLHINSLELGDSAVYFCASSQDRGNGNTIYFGEGSWLTVV.

J is TRBJ1-6 and V is TRBV27, with 7 bases matching TRBD1. Germline CDR1 reads MNHEY; CDR2 reads SMNVEV (reference sequence). Trimming took 5 bases from V and 9 from J; bases not matched to a gene: 10. CDR3 size: 15 residues. The CDR3 sequence is CASSPQGGEGSPLHF. CDR3 DNA: TGTGCCAGCAGTCCCCAGGGGGGTGAGGGTTCACCCCTCCACTTT.

This clonotype has a count of ten or more. V and J are TRBV6-9 and TRBJ2-7; the D is unclear. CDR1 MNHGY and CDR2 SVAAGI come from the germline V gene. This CDR3 has 12 amino acids. V lost 3 bases to trimming and J lost 6 bases, with 9 bases between them. CDR3: CASSYEPGEQYF. In nucleotides, the CDR3 is TGTGCCAGCAGTTACGAACCCGGCGAGCAGTACTTC.

This clonotype has ten or more counts. This sequence joins TRBV7-8 and TRBJ1-5; D is uncertain. The CDR3 is made up of 16 amino acids. The V end lost 3 bases, the J end lost 5 bases, and 17 bases lay between the germline ends. The germline V gene encodes CDR1 SGHVS and CDR2 FQNEAQ. The CDR3 spells CASSFARTGRHQPQHF. CDR3 coding DNA: TGTGCCAGCAGCTTCGCCCGGACCGGGAGGCATCAGCCCCAGCATTTT.

This clonotype was detected only a few times. The chain joins TRBV10-2 to TRBJ1-5, with TRBD1 as a possible D gene (5 bases). This CDR3 is 14 amino acids long. Trimming took off 0 bases at V and 3 bases at J, with 6 bases between the two ends. Germline V gene lookup returns CDR1 WSHSY and CDR2 SAAADI. The CDR3: CASSESGANQPQHF. Written as DNA, the CDR3 is TGCGCCAGCAGTGAGTCAGGGGCCAATCAGCCCCAGCATTTT.

This clonotype was detected ten times or more. The chain has TRBV18 and TRBJ1-2, with D hard to call. Germline V gene data show CDR1 as KGHSH and CDR2 as LQKENI. Trimming shortened V by 1 base and J by 3 bases, and 12 bases separated the two germline ends. The length of the CDR3 is 15 residues. The CDR3 sequence: CASSPQYMRDYGYTF. The CDR3 coding sequence is TGTGCCAGCTCACCACAGTACATGAGGGACTATGGCTACACCTTC.

The rearrangement links TRBV9 to TRBJ1-5; tentatively, D is TRBD1 (5 bases). This CDR3 contains 14 residues. The germline V gene has CDR1 SGDLS and CDR2 YYNGEE. V gave up 4 bases and J gave up 3 bases, with 11 bases separating them. In DNA, the CDR3 is TGTGCCAGCAGCCCCCCGGGGGTCAATCAGCCCCAGCATTTT. It translates to CASSPPGVNQPQHF.

A word on this clonotype: This clone may be a read error of a much larger clone one base away. This chain links TRBV7-9 with TRBJ2-5, with 7 bases that match TRBD2. The CDR3 is made up of 14 amino acids. The V segment lost 4 bases and the J segment 7 bases; nucleotides outside the gene matches: 9. Germline CDR1 SEHNR, CDR2 FQNEAQ (reference sequence). The CDR3 loop is CASSSGLSRGTQYF. CDR3 DNA: TGTGCCAGCAGCTCGGGACTATCAAGGGGGACCCAGTACTTC.

The chain combines TRBV12-3 or TRBV12-4 with TRBJ2-2; a possible D gene is TRBD1 (5 bases). The CDR3 totals 14 residues. Trimming shortened V by 6 bases and J by 6 bases, and 14 bases separated the two germline ends. CDR3 in amino acids: CASSQGSGAGELFF. CDR3 DNA sequence: TGTGCCAGCAGCCAGGGAAGTGGGGCCGGGGAGCTGTTTTTT.

The CDR3 DNA sequence: TGTGCCAGCAGCCCCGGCCTGGGACAGGGGGCACACGAGCAGTACTTC. It specifies CASSPGLGQGAHEQYF. V is TRBV28 and J is TRBJ2-7; TRBD1 matches 12 bases. Trimming removed 6 bases from V and 5 bases from J; junction bases left unmatched: 11. Germline V gene data show CDR1 as MDHEN and CDR2 as SYDVKM. CDR3 length equals 16 residues.

The chain employs TRBV7-9 and TRBJ2-1; TRBD2 is a possible D gene (5 bases). There are 15 residues in the CDR3. Germline CDR1 is SEHNR and CDR2 is FQNEAQ (reference sequence). Trimming stripped 6 bases from V and 2 bases from J, with 14 bases between. The CDR3 nucleotides are TGTGCCAGCAGTTCTCCCCGGGGTCCCTACAATGAGCAGTTCTTC. Its translation: CASSSPRGPYNEQFF.

In this sample, this clonotype turned up many times. The chain joins TRBV2 to TRBJ1-1; D is perhaps TRBD1 (5 bases). The CDR3 sequence is 17 residues long. V was pared by 3 bases and J by 1 base, with 18 bases between. CDR1 is SNHLY, CDR2 FYNNEI, per germline. The CDR3 reads CASSELTMGQGNTEAFF. The CDR3 DNA reads as TGTGCCAGCAGTGAGCTGACCATGGGCCAGGGGAACACTGAAGCTTTCTTT. Supplemented by reference TRBV2 and TRBJ1-1, the full variable domain reads EPEVTQTPSHQVTQMGQEVILRCVPISNHLYFYWYRQILGQKVEFLVSFYNNEISEKSEIFDDQFSVERPDGSNFTLKIRSTKLEDSAMYFCASSELTMGQGNTEAFFGQGTRLTVV.

On this clonotype itself: A junction boundary mismatches the germline segment, possibly from a read error. The V and J genes are TRBV28 and TRBJ2-4; no clear D. Germline V gene data show CDR1 as MDHEN and CDR2 as SYDVKM. This CDR3 contains 13 residues. Here the CDR3 reads CASRFKLLGIQYF. CDR3 DNA sequence: TGTGCCAGCCGTTTTAAGCTCCTGGGCATTCAGTACTTC.

In its sample, this clonotype was seen a few times. V and J are TRBV9 and TRBJ2-5, with D unresolved. The CDR3 runs 13 residues. From germline, CDR1 is SGDLS and CDR2 YYNGEE. Trimming pared 3 bases from V and 5 bases from J, leaving 11 bases between. CDR3 nucleotide sequence: TGTGCCAGCAGCGGGCGGAATGTGGAGACCCAGTACTTC. This encodes CASSGRNVETQYF.

The CDR3 bases are TGTGCCAGCACCGGAAGGTTGGGCCTGGGCGTCGAAGCTTTCTTT. This translates into CASTGRLGLGVEAFF. This chain connects TRBV6-2 or TRBV6-3 to TRBJ1-1; D remains unclear. Trimming stripped 7 bases from V and 8 bases from J, with 23 bases between. Germline V gene lookup returns CDR1 MNHEY and CDR2 SVGEGT. The CDR3 extends over 15 amino acids.

The gene calls are TRBV3-1 and TRBJ2-2, with D possibly TRBD1 on 6 matching bases. Trimming took off 4 bases at V and 3 bases at J, with 15 bases between the two ends. CDR3 length equals 16 residues. Germline CDR1 LGHDT, CDR2 YNNKEL (reference sequence). This chain's CDR3 is CASSPDRLRDTGELFF. The CDR3 nucleotides read TGTGCCAGCAGCCCTGACAGGCTTCGGGACACCGGGGAGCTGTTTTTT.

In the case of this clonotype: A read error may be the cause here, since a much bigger clone is one base away. This chain links TRBV7-9 with TRBJ2-5; D not resolved. CDR3 length: 16 amino acids. Germline V gene lookup returns CDR1 SEHNR and CDR2 FQNEAQ (reference sequence). The DNA for the CDR3 is TGTGCCAGCAGCTTAGTATACGCGGAGTTTAAAGAGACCCGGTACTTC. Translating gives CASSLVYAEFKETRYF. The full variable domain, its missing parts supplied by reference TRBV7-9 and TRBJ2-5, is DTGVSQNPRHKITKRGQNVTFRCDPISEHNRLYWYRQTLGQGPEFLTYFQNEAQLEKSRLLSDRFSAERPKGSFSTLEIQRTEQGDSAMYLCASSLVYAEFKETRYFGPGTRLLVL.

This clonotype occurred many times. The chain is built from TRBV2 and TRBJ2-7, with D unclear. This CDR3 contains 12 residues. Trimming removed 4 bases at V and 4 bases at J, with 8 bases between. The germline gives CDR1 SNHLY, CDR2 FYNNEI. The CDR3 DNA follows: TGTGCCAGCAGTGGATCGTGGTACGAGCAGTACTTC. It yields the protein CASSGSWYEQYF.

V is TRBV9 and J is TRBJ1-5; D gene uncertain. The length of the CDR3 is 14 residues. Germline V gene lookup returns CDR1 SGDLS and CDR2 YYNGEE. The V gene lost 0 bases and the J gene lost 11 bases, with 15 bases spanning the gap. CDR3 sequence: CASSVEDGFGAQHF. Written as DNA, the CDR3 is TGTGCCAGCAGCGTAGAGGACGGGTTTGGGGCCCAGCATTTT.

At least ten counts were recorded for this clonotype. The rearrangement joins TRBV3-1 to TRBJ2-5, with 8 bases that match TRBD2. Germline loops: CDR1 LGHDT, CDR2 YNNKEL (reference sequence). The CDR3 consists of 16 residues. Germline trimming cut 1 base from V and 2 bases from J; bases unmatched to any gene: 6. The CDR3 nucleotides read TGTGCCAGCAGCCAAGTGGCTAGCGGGCATCAAGAGACCCAGTACTTC. This gives the protein CASSQVASGHQETQYF.

This clonotype occurred many times. This chain joins TRBV6-1 and TRBJ2-2, with TRBD2 matching over 8 bases. Trimming removed 5 bases from V and 2 bases from J; junction bases left unmatched: 19. The CDR3 loop spans 20 amino acids. The germline V gene encodes CDR1 MNHNS and CDR2 SASEGT. The CDR3 DNA sequence: TGTGCCAGCAGTAACACTTATCCTCCGGTTAGCGGGGTCAACACCGGGGAGCTGTTTTTT. This gives the protein CASSNTYPPVSGVNTGELFF.